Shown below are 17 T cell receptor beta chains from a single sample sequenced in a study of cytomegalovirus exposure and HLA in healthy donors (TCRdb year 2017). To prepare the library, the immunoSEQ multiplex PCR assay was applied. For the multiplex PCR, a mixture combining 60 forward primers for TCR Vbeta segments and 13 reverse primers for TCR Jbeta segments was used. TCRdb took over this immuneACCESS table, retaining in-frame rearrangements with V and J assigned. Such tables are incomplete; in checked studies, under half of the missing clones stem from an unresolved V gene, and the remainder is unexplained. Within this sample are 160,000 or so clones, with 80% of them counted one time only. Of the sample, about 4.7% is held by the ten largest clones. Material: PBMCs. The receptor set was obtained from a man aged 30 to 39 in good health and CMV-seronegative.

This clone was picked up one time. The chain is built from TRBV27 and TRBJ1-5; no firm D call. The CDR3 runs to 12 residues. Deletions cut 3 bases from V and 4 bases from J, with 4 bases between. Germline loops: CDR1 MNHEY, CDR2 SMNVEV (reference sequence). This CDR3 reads CASSFSNQPQHF. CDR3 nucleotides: TGTGCCAGCAGTTTTTCGAATCAGCCCCAGCATTTT.

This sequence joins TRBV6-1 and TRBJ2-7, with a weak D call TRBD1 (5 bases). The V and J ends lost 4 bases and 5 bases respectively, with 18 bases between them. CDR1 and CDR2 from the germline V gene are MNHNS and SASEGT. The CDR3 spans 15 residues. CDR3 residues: CASSVLGQGFDEQYF. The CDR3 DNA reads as TGTGCCAGCAGTGTACTCGGGCAGGGTTTTGACGAGCAGTACTTC.

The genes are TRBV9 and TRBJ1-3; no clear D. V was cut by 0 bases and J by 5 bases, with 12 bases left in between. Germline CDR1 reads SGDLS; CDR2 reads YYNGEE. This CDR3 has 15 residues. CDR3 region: CASSVGWASRNTIYF. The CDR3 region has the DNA TGTGCCAGCAGCGTAGGATGGGCGTCTAGAAACACCATATATTTT.

The CDR3 nucleotides are TGCAGCGTTGAAGAGGCGACTAGCGGTAGCACCGGGGAGCTGTTTTTT. Amino acid sequence: CSVEEATSGSTGELFF. The chain recombines TRBV29-1 with TRBJ2-2, with TRBD2 identical over 9 bases. Germline V gene data show CDR1 as SQVTM and CDR2 as ANQGSEA. This CDR3 is 16 amino acids long. The J segment lost 4 bases and the V segment lost 0 bases, leaving 6 bases of the junction unmatched.

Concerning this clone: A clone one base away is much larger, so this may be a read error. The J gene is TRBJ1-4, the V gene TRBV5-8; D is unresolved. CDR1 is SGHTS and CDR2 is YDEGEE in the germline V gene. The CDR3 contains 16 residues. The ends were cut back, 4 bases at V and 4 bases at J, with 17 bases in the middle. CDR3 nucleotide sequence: TGTGCCAGCAGCCCCATTTTAGAGGCCGTTAATGAAAAACTGTTTTTT. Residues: CASSPILEAVNEKLFF.

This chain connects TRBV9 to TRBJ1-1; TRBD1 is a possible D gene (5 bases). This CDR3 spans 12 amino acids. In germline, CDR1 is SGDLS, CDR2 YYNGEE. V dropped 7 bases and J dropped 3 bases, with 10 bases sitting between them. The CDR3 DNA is TGTGCCAGCGGGCAGGGTCACACTGAAGCTTTCTTT. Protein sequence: CASGQGHTEAFF.

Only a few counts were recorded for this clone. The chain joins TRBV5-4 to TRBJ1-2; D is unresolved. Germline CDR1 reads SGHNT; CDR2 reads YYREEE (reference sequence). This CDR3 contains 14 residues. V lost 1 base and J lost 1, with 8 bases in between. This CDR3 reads CASSLKTVNYGYTF. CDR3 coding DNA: TGTGCCAGCAGCTTGAAAACAGTTAACTATGGCTACACCTTC.

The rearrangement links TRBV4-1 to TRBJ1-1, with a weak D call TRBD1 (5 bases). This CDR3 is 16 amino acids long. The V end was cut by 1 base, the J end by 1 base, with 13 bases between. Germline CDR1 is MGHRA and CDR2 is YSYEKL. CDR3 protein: CASSQGTSGGNTEAFF. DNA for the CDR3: TGCGCCAGCAGCCAAGGGACCTCGGGGGGGAACACTGAAGCTTTCTTT.

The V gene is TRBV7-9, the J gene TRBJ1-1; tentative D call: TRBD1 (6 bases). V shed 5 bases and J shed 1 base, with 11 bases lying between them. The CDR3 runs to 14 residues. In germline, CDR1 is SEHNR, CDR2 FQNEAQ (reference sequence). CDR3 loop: CASSRRTENTEAFF. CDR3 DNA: TGTGCCAGCAGCCGAAGGACAGAGAACACTGAAGCTTTCTTT.

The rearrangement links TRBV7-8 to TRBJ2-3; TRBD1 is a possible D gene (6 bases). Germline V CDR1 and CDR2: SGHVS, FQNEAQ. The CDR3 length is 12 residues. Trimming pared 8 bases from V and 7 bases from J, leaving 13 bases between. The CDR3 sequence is CASGLRDNTQYF. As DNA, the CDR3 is TGTGCCAGCGGACTCCGGGACAATACGCAGTATTTT.

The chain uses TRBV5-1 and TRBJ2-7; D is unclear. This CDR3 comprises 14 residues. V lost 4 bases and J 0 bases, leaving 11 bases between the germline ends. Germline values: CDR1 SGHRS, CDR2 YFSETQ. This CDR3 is CASSQDLPSYEQYF. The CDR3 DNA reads TGCGCCAGCAGCCAAGACTTGCCCTCCTACGAGCAGTACTTC.

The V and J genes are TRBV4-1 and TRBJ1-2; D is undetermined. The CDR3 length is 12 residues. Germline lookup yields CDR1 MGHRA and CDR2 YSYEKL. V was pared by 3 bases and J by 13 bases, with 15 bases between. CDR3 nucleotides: TGCGCCAGCAGCCAGCCCGATTCCAGGCGCACCTTC. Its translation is CASSQPDSRRTF.

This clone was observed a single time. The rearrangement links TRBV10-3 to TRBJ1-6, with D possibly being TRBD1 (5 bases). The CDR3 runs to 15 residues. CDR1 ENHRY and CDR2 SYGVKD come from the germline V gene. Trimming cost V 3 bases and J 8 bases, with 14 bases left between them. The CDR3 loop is CAISELRGSDSPLHF. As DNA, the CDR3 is TGTGCCATCAGTGAACTTAGGGGATCGGATTCACCCCTCCACTTT.

The CDR3 bases are TGTGCCAGCAGCGTCGATACTAGCGGGGGGTTCCAAGAGACCCAGTACTTC. Translation: CASSVDTSGGFQETQYF. The chain carries TRBV9 and TRBJ2-5, with 12 positions matching TRBD2. Germline V gives CDR1 SGDLS, CDR2 YYNGEE. This CDR3 is built from 17 residues. Trimming took 2 bases from V and 1 from J; bases not matched to a gene: 6.

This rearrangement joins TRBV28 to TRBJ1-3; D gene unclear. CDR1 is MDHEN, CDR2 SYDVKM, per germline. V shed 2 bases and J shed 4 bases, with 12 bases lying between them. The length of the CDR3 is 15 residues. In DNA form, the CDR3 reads TGTGCCAGCAGTTTAGGTGTAGAAAGCGGAAACACCATATATTTT. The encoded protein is CASSLGVESGNTIYF.

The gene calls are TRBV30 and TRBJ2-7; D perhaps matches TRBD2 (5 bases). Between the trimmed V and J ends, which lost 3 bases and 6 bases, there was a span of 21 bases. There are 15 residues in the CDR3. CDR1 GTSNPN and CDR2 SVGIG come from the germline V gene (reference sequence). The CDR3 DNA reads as TGTGCCTGGAGCAAATGGACCGCCGGGCGGGTCGAGCAGTACTTC. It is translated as CAWSKWTAGRVEQYF.

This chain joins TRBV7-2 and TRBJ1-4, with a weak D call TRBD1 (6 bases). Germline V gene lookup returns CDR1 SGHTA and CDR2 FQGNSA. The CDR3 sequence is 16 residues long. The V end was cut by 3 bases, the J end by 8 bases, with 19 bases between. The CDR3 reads CASSFPLVGTREKLFF. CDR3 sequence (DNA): TGTGCCAGCAGCTTCCCTCTCGTCGGGACACGAGAAAAACTGTTTTTT.